The 10 T cell receptor beta chains below were found in one sample sequenced in a study of T-cell reconstitution after alpha-beta-depleted transplantation in children. During its preparation, the TCRbeta library received unique molecular identifiers. Via MiXCR, TCRdb re-called the PCR reads, giving one row per CDR3 protein. The sample lists hundreds of thousands of distinct CDR3 sequences, 16% seen once, with approximately 5% in the top ten. The specimen comprised PBMCs, mostly from graft donor cells, sampled 360 days after TCRalphabeta/CD19-depleted stem cell transplant. The origin of the receptors is a male patient between 10 and 17 years old who had a stem cell transplant for acute lymphoblastic leukemia, so the T cells may come from the graft donor.

This clonotype was picked up a small number of times. V is TRBV27 and J is TRBJ2-1; 11 nucleotides match TRBD2. The J segment lost 13 bases and the V segment lost 4 bases, leaving 12 bases of the junction unmatched. The CDR3 loop spans 15 amino acids. Germline V gene lookup returns CDR1 MNHEY and CDR2 SMNVEV (reference sequence). CDR3 nucleotides: TGTGCCAGCAGTTCGACGTTAGCGGGAGGGATTTTACAGTTCTTC. As protein: CASSSTLAGGILQFF.

This clonotype has at least ten counts. The V and J genes are TRBV7-2 and TRBJ2-1; 8 positions agree with TRBD1. V trimming: 3 bases; J trimming: 12 bases; junction bases outside the gene matches: 19. This CDR3 is 17 amino acids long. Germline V lookup: CDR1 SGHTA, CDR2 FQGNSA. CDR3 amino acids: CASSFNAWAGGKRTQFF. For the CDR3, the DNA is TGTGCCAGCAGCTTCAATGCCTGGGCAGGGGGCAAACGGACGCAGTTCTTC.

This clonotype has at least ten counts. The chain links TRBV7-9 to TRBJ2-7; a weak D match, TRBD1 (6 bases). The V end lost 3 bases, the J end lost 3 bases, and 12 bases lay between the germline ends. CDR1 is SEHNR and CDR2 is FQNEAQ in the germline V gene (reference sequence). The CDR3 contains 14 residues. CDR3 sequence reads: CASSFGTPNYEQYF. The CDR3 nucleotides are TGTGCCAGCAGCTTCGGGACACCTAACTACGAGCAGTACTTC.

This clonotype turned up a few times. The V call is TRBV6-5, the J call TRBJ2-7, with 13 bases aligning to TRBD2. The CDR3 covers 14 residues. Germline V gene lookup returns CDR1 MNHEY and CDR2 SVGAGI. V lost 2 bases to trimming and J lost 11 bases; unmatched junction nucleotides: 6. The DNA of the CDR3 is TGTGCCAGCAGTTACCGGAGACTAGCGGGAGGCGAGTACTTC. Translation gives CASSYRRLAGGEYF.

The V call is TRBV4-1, the J call TRBJ2-4, with D unresolved. The CDR3 is made up of 15 amino acids. Germline V gene lookup returns CDR1 MGHRA and CDR2 YSYEKL. V lost 4 bases and J lost 0, with 10 bases in between. The DNA of the CDR3 is TGCGCCAGCAGCCCCCTCGGGCTAGCCAAAAACATTCAGTACTTC. This gives the protein CASSPLGLAKNIQYF.

The rearrangement uses TRBV19 and TRBJ2-1; 10 bases fit TRBD2. CDR1 LNHDA and CDR2 SQIVND come from the germline V gene (reference sequence). The CDR3 is made up of 14 amino acids. The V and J ends lost 5 bases and 9 bases, in that order; junction bases with no gene match: 7. The CDR3 region has the DNA TGTGCCAGTAGTCTACTAGCGGGAATAGTTGAGCAGTTCTTC. This sequence encodes CASSLLAGIVEQFF. Complete variable domain (other parts from reference TRBV19 and TRBJ2-1): DGGITQSPKYLFRKEGQNVTLSCEQNLNHDAMYWYRQDPGQGLRLIYYSQIVNDFQKGDIAEGYSVSREKKESFPLTVTSAQKNPTAFYLCASSLLAGIVEQFFGPGTRLTVL.

This clonotype was counted at least ten times. The chain links TRBV12-3 or TRBV12-4 to TRBJ2-1, with D possibly TRBD1 on 5 matching bases. The CDR3 runs 10 residues. Trimming cost V 5 bases and J 9 bases, with 5 bases left between them. The CDR3 reads CASSRGEQFF. CDR3 coding DNA: TGTGCCAGCAGTAGGGGTGAGCAGTTCTTC.

The chain employs TRBV27 and TRBJ2-7; D unclear. The CDR3 sequence is 15 residues long. Trimming removed 2 bases at V and 3 bases at J, with 14 bases between. Per the germline V gene, CDR1 is MNHEY and CDR2 is SMNVEV (reference sequence). The CDR3 spells CASSLKASNIYEQYF. The CDR3 DNA follows: TGTGCCAGCAGTTTAAAGGCTAGTAACATCTACGAGCAGTACTTC.

V and J are TRBV12-3 or TRBV12-4 and TRBJ2-5; 9 bases fit TRBD1. The V segment lost 6 bases and the J segment 6 bases; nucleotides outside the gene matches: 8. The CDR3 length is 14 residues. For the CDR3, the DNA is TGTGCCAGCAGGGCGAACAGGGGGCGGCAGACCCAGTACTTC. Translated: CASRANRGRQTQYF.

Only a few counts were recorded for this clonotype. The chain couples TRBV7-3 to TRBJ2-7, with TRBD1 identical over 9 bases. The V segment lost 2 bases and the J segment 4 bases; nucleotides outside the gene matches: 6. There are 15 residues in the CDR3. Germline assignment: CDR1 SGHTA and CDR2 FQGTGA. In DNA form, the CDR3 reads TGTGCCAGCAGCTTAGTCTGGGACAGGGTGTACGAGCAGTACTTC. It encodes CASSLVWDRVYEQYF.